This record concerns one T cell receptor (beta chain) sequence. This clonotype was recorded a few times. What antigen it recognizes has not been identified. No qualities accompany the bases; no much larger clone lies one base away. Genomic DNA was used as template for profiling of TCR beta VDJ combinations and CDR3 sequences. An Illumina HiSeq 2000 was the platform used for TCR repertoire sequencing. The paper's processing steps were these. Repertoires were assessed using TRBV/TRBJ rearrangement plots, CDR3 size and DJ length profiles, and Simpson's diversity index. The immunodominant clone was defined as the most abundant DNA sequence in deep sequencing data. CDR3 amino acid sequences were screened for sharing across subjects and were compared with published repertoires and the VDJdb database. TCRdb cleaned the public reads at Q25 with fastp, built clones with MiXCR and kept in-frame beta chains. Entries that share a CDR3 protein sequence are merged under the most common genes and DNA. The V and J calls and clone size are TCRdb's, not the authors'. The sample yields approximately 200,000 distinct CDR3 sequences; 64% were counted once. About half of the sample is held by the ten biggest clonotypes.

The data were obtained in a study of CD8+CD57+ T cells in acquired aplastic anemia (dated by TCRdb to the late 2010s). General notes on the study: A mean of approximately 3 ug of DNA, ranging from roughly 0.2 to 27.4 ug, was extracted from sorted CD4+ and CD8+ cells.

From V the trimming removes 9 bases and from J it removes 4 bases, while the gene matches leave 7 bases of the junction unaccounted for. CDR1 is given as SNHLY and CDR2 as FYNNEI, both from the germline V gene. From cysteine to phenylalanine, the CDR3 is 14 amino acids long. The only DNA kept is the CDR3, 42 bases in frame from the first base. Broader findings and caveats from the paper: CD8+ Simpson's diversity did not differ significantly between patients and healthy controls (P=0.060). Roughly 30 CD8+ CDR3 sequences were found to be shared between patients and controls, but these sequences appeared to be highly expressed in patients and within the immunodominant clones of the patients.

In this study, sorted CD4+ and CD8+ T cells from the blood of healthy subjects and of severe aplastic anemia patients had their TCR repertoires deep-sequenced. Ficoll-Paque density gradient centrifugation was used to isolate peripheral blood mononuclear cells. Before DNA extraction, CD4+ and CD8+ T cells were sorted with FACS or magnetic beads. The source material was sorted CD4+, CD8+, or CD8+CD57+ T cells (not recorded which) from PBMCs. This chain is built from TRBV2 and TRBJ2-1, and TRBD2 matches 9 of the central bases. This TCR came from a human donor with severe aplastic anemia or a healthy control (not recorded which). Read as DNA, the sequence is TGTGCCAGTGGGGGCAGCGGGAGGTACAATGAGCAGTTCTTC. This translates into CASGGSGRYNEQFF.